Listed below are T cell receptor beta chains from one sample, sequenced in a study of T cell repertoires in cytomegalovirus infection. Each CDR3 protein gets one entry after TCRdb re-called the reads with MiXCR. The sample has just over 150,000 distinct CDR3 sequences, 23% seen once. The sequencing input was PBMCs. The source is a human donor in good health (CMV status not recorded). Some clones in this sample may be carry-over from other donors' samples. Both conserved end residues are part of each CDR3. The order of the fields is clone size, J gene, D gene, V gene, CDR3 DNA, CDR3 protein. The D gene is left open where the match is weak. Clone size is given for some rows only: seen once, a few or many times, or a class if the clone is expanded.

>.|TRBJ1-6|.|TRBV14
TGTGCCAGCAGCCAAGATTTGCAGCAGGATTCACCCCTCCACTTT
CASSQDLQQDSPLHF
>.|TRBJ1-6|.|TRBV9
TGTGCCAGCAGCGTAGCTTTGGGGGCTTCACCCCTCCACTTT
CASSVALGASPLHF
>.|TRBJ1-2|.|TRBV24-1
TGTGCCACCAGTGCTACTGGGGATGGGGCTAACTATGGCTACACCTTC
CATSATGDGANYGYTF
>.|TRBJ1-4|TRBD1|TRBV27
TGTGCCAGCAGTAGGACAGGGTTCGTTGAAAAACTGTTTTTT
CASSRTGFVEKLFF
>many|TRBJ2-1|TRBD2|TRBV6-2/TRBV6-3
TGTGCCAGCAGTGCTAGCGGACCTGGGTACAATGAGCAGTTCTTC
CASSASGPGYNEQFF
>.|TRBJ1-4|TRBD1|TRBV6-1
TGTGCCAGCAGCCGGACAGGGGCTGAAAAACTGTTTTTT
CASSRTGAEKLFF
>many|TRBJ2-5|.|TRBV7-2
TGTGCCAGCAGCTTCACCATACTTAATGGAGAGACCCAGTACTTC
CASSFTILNGETQYF
>few|TRBJ2-5|TRBD2|TRBV6-8
TGTGCCAGCAGGAAACTAGCGGGAGATGAGACCCAGTACTTC
CASRKLAGDETQYF
>.|TRBJ1-2|.|TRBV20-1
TGCAGTGCGGAGGGGCTGGGCGGCTACACCTTC
CSAEGLGGYTF
>.|TRBJ1-4|.|TRBV28
TGTGCCAGCAGTCCAGGGGAAAAACTGTTTTTT
CASSPGEKLFF
>.|TRBJ1-1|.|TRBV5-1
TGCGCCAGCAGCGGTCGGACAAACACTGAAGCTTTCTTT
CASSGRTNTEAFF
>few|TRBJ1-6|TRBD1|TRBV23-1
TGCGCCAGCAGTCAATCCGGGACAGGACAGAATTCACCCCTCCACTTT
CASSQSGTGQNSPLHF
>few|TRBJ2-6|.|TRBV2
TGTGCCAGCAAAGCCGGTGGGGCCAACGTCCTGACTTTC
CASKAGGANVLTF
>.|TRBJ2-2|TRBD1|TRBV6-1
TGTGCCAGCAGTCTATTTGGTCCGGGACAGGGCGAAGATACCGGGGAGCTGTTTTTT
CASSLFGPGQGEDTGELFF
>few|TRBJ2-5|.|TRBV7-9
TGTGCCAGCAGCTTAAAGGATTGGTACCAAGAGACCCAGTACTTC
CASSLKDWYQETQYF
>many|TRBJ2-3|TRBD2|TRBV6-2/TRBV6-3
TGTGCCAGCAGTACTACTAGCGGGAGGACGGATACGCAGTATTTT
CASSTTSGRTDTQYF
>few|TRBJ2-1|.|TRBV12-3/TRBV12-4
TGTGCCAGCAGTGAAGGGGATGAGCAGTTCTTC
CASSEGDEQFF
>.|TRBJ1-5|TRBD1|TRBV28
TGTGCCAGCAGGGACAGGGATTATAGCAATCAGCCCCAGCATTTT
CASRDRDYSNQPQHF
>.|TRBJ1-1|.|TRBV28
TGTGCCAGCAGTTTAAAACAGCAACGGACTGAAGCTTTCTTT
CASSLKQQRTEAFF
>few|TRBJ2-3|.|TRBV19
TGTGCCAGTACCGCGCAGGTTCGTAGGACAGATACGCAGTATTTT
CASTAQVRRTDTQYF
>.|TRBJ1-1|.|TRBV11-2
TGTGCCAGCAGCTTAGGGGCGGCTGAAGCTTTCTTT
CASSLGAAEAFF
>.|TRBJ1-1|.|TRBV5-6
TGTGCCAGCAGCTTTGTGATGAACACTGAAGCTTTCTTT
CASSFVMNTEAFF
>.|TRBJ2-1|.|TRBV29-1
TGCAGCGTTGCTGACGTTGAGCAGTTCTTC
CSVADVEQFF
>many|TRBJ1-2|.|TRBV7-2
TGTGCCAGCAGCTCACAGGGATCGAGCCTCTATGGCTACACCTTC
CASSSQGSSLYGYTF
>few|TRBJ2-5|.|TRBV20-1
TGCAGTGCTAGAGCCAGCGGGCCGATCCAAGAGACCCAGTACTTC
CSARASGPIQETQYF
>.|TRBJ1-6|.|TRBV12-3/TRBV12-4
TGTGCCAGCTCCTATAGCGCCGATAATTCACCCCTCCACTTT
CASSYSADNSPLHF
>few|TRBJ1-3|TRBD1|TRBV4-1
TGCGCCAGCAGCCAAGACCGGGACAGTCAACCCTCTGGAAACACCATATATTTT
CASSQDRDSQPSGNTIYF
>.|TRBJ2-7|TRBD2|TRBV7-2
TGTGCCAGCAGACGAGGACTAGCGGGACTCTACGAGCAGTACTTC
CASRRGLAGLYEQYF
>.|TRBJ2-3|.|TRBV7-2
TGTGCCAGCAGCGAACTTTTCCGGGGCTTAGGTTTTAGCACAGATACGCAGTATTTT
CASSELFRGLGFSTDTQYF
>.|TRBJ2-7|.|TRBV6-2/TRBV6-3
TGTGCCAGCAAGGGGCTCCGGGACTCAGCCTACGAGCAGTACTTC
CASKGLRDSAYEQYF
>many|TRBJ2-7|TRBD2|TRBV6-1
TGTGCCAGCAGTGAAGGGGTAGCGGGCTACTACGAGCAGTACTTC
CASSEGVAGYYEQYF
>many|TRBJ2-2|.|TRBV7-8
TGTGCCAGCAGCTCTAGGACGGGCCCGAACACCGGGGAGCTGTTTTTT
CASSSRTGPNTGELFF
>many|TRBJ1-6|TRBD1|TRBV7-2
TGTGCCAGCAGCCTAGGGACAGGGTACTCACCCCTCCACTTT
CASSLGTGYSPLHF
>.|TRBJ2-5|.|TRBV15
TGTGCCACCAGCAGAGAGTGGGAGACCCAGTACTTC
CATSREWETQYF
>few|TRBJ2-2|TRBD2|TRBV5-1
TGCGCCAGCAGTCCCCAGGGAGCGGGATTTTCCGGGGAGCTGTTTTTT
CASSPQGAGFSGELFF
>.|TRBJ2-2|TRBD2|TRBV9
TGTGCCAGCAGCGAAGCGGGAGTAGGAACCGGGGAGCTGTTTTTT
CASSEAGVGTGELFF
>.|TRBJ1-4|.|TRBV19
TGTGCCAGTAGGGACACGGGGGCAACGGAAAAACTGTTTTTT
CASRDTGATEKLFF
>few|TRBJ1-5|.|TRBV2
TGTGCCAGCAGTGAAAATGGGGTTAGACAGCCCCAGCATTTT
CASSENGVRQPQHF
>.|TRBJ1-1|.|TRBV29-1
TGCAGCGTAGGCACCGGGTCGATGACTGAAGCTTTCTTT
CSVGTGSMTEAFF
>many|TRBJ2-5|TRBD1|TRBV7-6
TGTGCCAGCAGCTTAGTAGGGACAGGAGAGACCCAGTACTTC
CASSLVGTGETQYF
>.|TRBJ1-5|TRBD1|TRBV30
TGTGCCTGGCCCCGAACCCCGGGACAGGGGGCTCGCAGCAATCAGCCCCAGCATTTT
CAWPRTPGQGARSNQPQHF
>.|TRBJ2-5|.|TRBV19
TGTGCCAGTAGTATTCAGGGCCGGGAGACCCAGTACTTC
CASSIQGRETQYF
>.|TRBJ1-2|.|TRBV5-4
TGTGCCAGCAGCTTGGAGCAGGGAAAGGGTGGCTACACCTTC
CASSLEQGKGGYTF
>many|TRBJ1-2|.|TRBV7-8
TGTGCCAGCAGCTTAGTCCCCGGGGCTGGCTATGGCTACACCTTC
CASSLVPGAGYGYTF
>.|TRBJ2-7|TRBD1|TRBV20-1
TGCAGTGCCCCCAGGGACAGGGGCTACGAGCAGTACTTC
CSAPRDRGYEQYF
>.|TRBJ1-2|.|TRBV7-2
TGTGCCAGCAGCTTAGCGGGGGCTAGCTATGGCTACACCTTC
CASSLAGASYGYTF
>few|TRBJ2-1|TRBD2|TRBV19
TGTGCCAGTAGGGGGACTAGCGGTTCCTACAATGAGCAGTTCTTC
CASRGTSGSYNEQFF
>many|TRBJ1-1|.|TRBV6-6
TGTGCCAGCTTGCAGGGTCTAACTGAAGCTTTCTTT
CASLQGLTEAFF
>few|TRBJ2-3|TRBD2|TRBV24-1
TGTGCCACCAGTGATCCTACCGGACTAGCAGATACGCAGTATTTT
CATSDPTGLADTQYF
>many|TRBJ2-1|.|TRBV11-2
TGTGCCAGCAGCTTAGCCGGGTCCGGCCAGGACAATGAGCAGTTCTTC
CASSLAGSGQDNEQFF
>few|TRBJ1-2|.|TRBV30
TGTGCCTGGAGATCAGTACAGGCCAATAGGGACCTTTATGGCTACACCTTC
CAWRSVQANRDLYGYTF
>many|TRBJ1-5|.|TRBV24-1
TGTGCCACCAGTGGCGGGACGGAATATAGCAATCAGCCCCAGCATTTT
CATSGGTEYSNQPQHF
>many|TRBJ2-5|.|TRBV7-2
TGTGCCAGCAGCCCCCTCCAAGAGACCCAGTACTTC
CASSPLQETQYF